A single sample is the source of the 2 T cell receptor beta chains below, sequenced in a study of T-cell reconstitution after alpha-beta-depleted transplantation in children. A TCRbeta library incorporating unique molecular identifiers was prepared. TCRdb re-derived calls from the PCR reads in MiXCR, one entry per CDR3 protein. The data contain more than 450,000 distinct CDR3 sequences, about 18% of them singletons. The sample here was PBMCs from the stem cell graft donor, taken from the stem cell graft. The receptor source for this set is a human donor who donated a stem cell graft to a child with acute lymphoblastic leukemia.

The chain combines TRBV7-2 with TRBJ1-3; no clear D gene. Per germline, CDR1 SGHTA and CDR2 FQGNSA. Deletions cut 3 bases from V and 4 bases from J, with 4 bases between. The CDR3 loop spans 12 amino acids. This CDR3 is CASSFVGNTIYF. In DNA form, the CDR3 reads TGTGCCAGCAGCTTCGTCGGAAACACCATATATTTT. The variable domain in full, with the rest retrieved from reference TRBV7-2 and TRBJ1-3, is GAGVSQSPSNKVTEKGKDVELRCDPISGHTALYWYRQSLGQGLEFLIYFQGNSAPDKSGLPSDRFSAERTGGSVSTLTIQRTQQEDSAVYLCASSFVGNTIYFGEGSWLTVV.

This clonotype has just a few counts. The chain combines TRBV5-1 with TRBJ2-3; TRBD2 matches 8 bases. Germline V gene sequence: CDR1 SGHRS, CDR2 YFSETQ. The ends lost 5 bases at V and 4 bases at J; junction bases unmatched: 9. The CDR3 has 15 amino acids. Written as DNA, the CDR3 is TGCGCCAGCAGGTACAGCGGGAGCCCCGCAGATACGCAGTATTTT. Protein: CASRYSGSPADTQYF.